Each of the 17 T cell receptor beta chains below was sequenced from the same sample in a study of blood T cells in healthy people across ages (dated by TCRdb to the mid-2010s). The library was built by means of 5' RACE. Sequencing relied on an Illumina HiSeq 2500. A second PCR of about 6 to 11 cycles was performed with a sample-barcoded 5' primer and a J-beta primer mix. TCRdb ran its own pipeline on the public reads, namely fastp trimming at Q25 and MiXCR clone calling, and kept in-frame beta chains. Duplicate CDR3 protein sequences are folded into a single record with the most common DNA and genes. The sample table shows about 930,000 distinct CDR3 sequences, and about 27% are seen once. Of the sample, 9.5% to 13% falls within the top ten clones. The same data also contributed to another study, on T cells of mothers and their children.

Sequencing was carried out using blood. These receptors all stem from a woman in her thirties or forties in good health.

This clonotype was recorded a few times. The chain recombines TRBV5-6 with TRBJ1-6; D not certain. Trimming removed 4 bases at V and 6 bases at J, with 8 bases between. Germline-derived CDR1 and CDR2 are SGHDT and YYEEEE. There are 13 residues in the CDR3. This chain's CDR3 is CASSGPPNSPLHF. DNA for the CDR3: TGTGCCAGCAGCGGGCCCCCTAATTCACCCCTCCACTTT.

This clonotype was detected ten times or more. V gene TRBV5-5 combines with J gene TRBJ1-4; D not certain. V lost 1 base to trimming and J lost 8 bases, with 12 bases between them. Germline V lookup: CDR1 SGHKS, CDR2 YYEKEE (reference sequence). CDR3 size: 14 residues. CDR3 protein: CASSLYDFGEKLFF. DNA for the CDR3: TGTGCCAGCAGCTTGTACGATTTCGGCGAAAAACTGTTTTTT. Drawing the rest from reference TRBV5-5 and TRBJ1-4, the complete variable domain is DAGVTQSPTHLIKTRGQQVTLRCSPISGHKSVSWYQQVLGQGPQFIFQYYEKEERGRGNFPDRFSARQFPNYSSELNVNALLLGDSALYLCASSLYDFGEKLFFGSGTQLSVL.

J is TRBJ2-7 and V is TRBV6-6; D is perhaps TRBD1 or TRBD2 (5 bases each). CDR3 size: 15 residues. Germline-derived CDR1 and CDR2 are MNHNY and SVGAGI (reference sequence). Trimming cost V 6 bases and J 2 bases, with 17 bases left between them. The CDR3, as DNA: TGTGCCAGCAGAGATCGTGAAGGGACCACCTACGAGCAGTACTTC. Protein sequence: CASRDREGTTYEQYF.

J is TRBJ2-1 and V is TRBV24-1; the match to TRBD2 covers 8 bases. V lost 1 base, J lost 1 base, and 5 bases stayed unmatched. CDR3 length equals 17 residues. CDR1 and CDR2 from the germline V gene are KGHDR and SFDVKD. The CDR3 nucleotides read TGTGCCACCAGTGATTTTGAAGCGGGGGTATCCTACAATGAGCAGTTCTTC. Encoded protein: CATSDFEAGVSYNEQFF.

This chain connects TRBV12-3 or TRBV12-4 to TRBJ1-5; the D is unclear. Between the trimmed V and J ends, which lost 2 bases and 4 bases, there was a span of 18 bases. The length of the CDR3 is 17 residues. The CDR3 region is CASSLLDRLLSNQPQHF. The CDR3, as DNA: TGTGCCAGCAGTTTATTGGATCGGCTCTTAAGTAATCAGCCCCAGCATTTT.

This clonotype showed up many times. CDR3 in DNA: TGCAGCGTTGAAGCGCTGTACAATGAGCAGTTCTTC. This gives the protein CSVEALYNEQFF. The chain uses TRBV29-1 and TRBJ2-1, with D unresolved. This CDR3 spans 12 amino acids. Trimming removed 1 base from V and 4 bases from J, with 5 bases in between. Germline V gives CDR1 SQVTM, CDR2 ANQGSEA.

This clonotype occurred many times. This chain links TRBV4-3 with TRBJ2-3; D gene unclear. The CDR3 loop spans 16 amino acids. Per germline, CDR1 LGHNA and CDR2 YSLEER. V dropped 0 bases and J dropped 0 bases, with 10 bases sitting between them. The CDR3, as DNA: TGCGCCAGCAGCCAAGATAGTTACCAGAGCACAGATACGCAGTATTTT. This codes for CASSQDSYQSTDTQYF.

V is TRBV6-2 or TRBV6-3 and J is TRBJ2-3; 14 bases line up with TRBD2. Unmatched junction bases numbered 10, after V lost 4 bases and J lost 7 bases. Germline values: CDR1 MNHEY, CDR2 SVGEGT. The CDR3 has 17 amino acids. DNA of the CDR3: TGTGCCAGCAGTTCCCTCCCCGGACTAGCGGGGGGTTATACGCAGTATTTT. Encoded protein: CASSSLPGLAGGYTQYF.

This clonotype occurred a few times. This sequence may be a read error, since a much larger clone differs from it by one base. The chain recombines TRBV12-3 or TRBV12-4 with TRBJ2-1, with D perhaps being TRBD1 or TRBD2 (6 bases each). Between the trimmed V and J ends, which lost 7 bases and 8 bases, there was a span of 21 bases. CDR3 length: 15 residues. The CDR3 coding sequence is TGTGCCAGCAATTGGTTAGGGGGGAAGTACGATGAGCAGTTCTTC. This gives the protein CASNWLGGKYDEQFF.

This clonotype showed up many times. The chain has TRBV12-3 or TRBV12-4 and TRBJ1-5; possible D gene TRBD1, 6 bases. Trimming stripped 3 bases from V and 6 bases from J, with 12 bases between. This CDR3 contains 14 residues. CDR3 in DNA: TGTGCCAGCAGTTTGGGCGGGGGCGGTCAGCCCCAGCATTTT. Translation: CASSLGGGGQPQHF.

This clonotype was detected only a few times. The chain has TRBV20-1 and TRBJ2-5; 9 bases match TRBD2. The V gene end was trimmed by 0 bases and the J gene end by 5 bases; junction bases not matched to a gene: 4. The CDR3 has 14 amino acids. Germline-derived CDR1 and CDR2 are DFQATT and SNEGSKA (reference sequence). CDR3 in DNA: TGCAGTGCTAGAGATAGTGCGGGGGGGGAGACCCAGTACTTC. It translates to CSARDSAGGETQYF.

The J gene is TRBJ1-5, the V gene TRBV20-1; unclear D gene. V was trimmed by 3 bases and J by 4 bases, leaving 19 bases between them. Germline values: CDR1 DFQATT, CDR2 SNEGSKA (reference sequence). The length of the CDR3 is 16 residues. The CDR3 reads CSARKARPSINQPQHF. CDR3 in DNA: TGCAGTGCTAGGAAGGCTCGTCCCTCCATTAATCAGCCCCAGCATTTT.

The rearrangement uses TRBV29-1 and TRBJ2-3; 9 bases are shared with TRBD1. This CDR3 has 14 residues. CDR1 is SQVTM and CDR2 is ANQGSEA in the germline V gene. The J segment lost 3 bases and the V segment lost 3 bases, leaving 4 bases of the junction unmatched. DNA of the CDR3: TGCAGCGTTGACGGGACAGGGAGGACAGATACGCAGTATTTT. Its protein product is CSVDGTGRTDTQYF.

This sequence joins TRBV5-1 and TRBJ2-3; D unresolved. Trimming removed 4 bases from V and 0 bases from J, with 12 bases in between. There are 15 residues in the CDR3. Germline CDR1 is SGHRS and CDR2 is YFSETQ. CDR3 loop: CASSQARASTDTQYF. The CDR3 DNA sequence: TGCGCCAGCAGCCAGGCGCGTGCTAGCACAGATACGCAGTATTTT.

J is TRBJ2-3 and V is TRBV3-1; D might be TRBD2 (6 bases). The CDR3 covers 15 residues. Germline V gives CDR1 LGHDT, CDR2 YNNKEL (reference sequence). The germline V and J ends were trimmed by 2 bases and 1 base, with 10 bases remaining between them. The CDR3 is CASSQMASGTDTQYF. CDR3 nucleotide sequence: TGTGCCAGCAGCCAAATGGCTAGCGGCACAGATACGCAGTATTTT.

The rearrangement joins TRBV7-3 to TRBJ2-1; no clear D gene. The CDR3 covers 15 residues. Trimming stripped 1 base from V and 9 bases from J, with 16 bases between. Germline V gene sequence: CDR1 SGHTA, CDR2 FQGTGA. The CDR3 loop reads CASSLMFGPGGEQFF. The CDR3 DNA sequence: TGTGCCAGCAGCTTAATGTTTGGTCCCGGCGGTGAGCAGTTCTTC.

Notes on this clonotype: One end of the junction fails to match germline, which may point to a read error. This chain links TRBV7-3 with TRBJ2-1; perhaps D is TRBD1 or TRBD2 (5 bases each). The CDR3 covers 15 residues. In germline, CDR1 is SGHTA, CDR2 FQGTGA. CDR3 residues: CASSLGTAIYNEQVF. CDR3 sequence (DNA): TGTGCCAGCAGCTTAGGGACCGCAATATACAATGAGCAGGTCTTC.